A selection of T cell receptor beta chains follows, all from one sample in a study of early T cells in non-severe SARS-CoV-2 infection. MiXCR was run by TCRdb on the 5' RACE reads, yielding one entry per CDR3 protein. The sample yields tens of thousands of distinct CDR3 sequences, about 4.5% seen once. The sequencing input was whole blood. The receptors here all came from an adult who was a healthcare worker with PCR-confirmed SARS-CoV-2 infection or an uninfected control (not recorded which). Both conserved end residues are part of each CDR3. Each record gives: D gene, CDR3 length, V gene, J gene, clone size, CDR3 protein, CDR3 DNA. D genes are given only for firm matches. Only part of the rows carry a size: once, few, many, or a class if the clone is expanded.

TRBD2	14	TRBV2	TRBJ2-5	many	CASSEATSGEAQYF	TGTGCCAGCAGTGAAGCGACTAGCGGCGAGGCCCAGTACTTC
NA	15	TRBV4-1	TRBJ2-3	many	CASSQGKAYTDTQYF	TGCGCCAGCAGCCAAGGAAAAGCTTACACAGATACGCAGTATTTT
TRBD1	15	TRBV6-5	TRBJ1-6	many	CASSYRGTEYSPLHF	TGTGCCAGCAGTTATAGAGGGACAGAGTATTCACCCCTCCACTTT
NA	13	TRBV5-5	TRBJ2-5	NA	CASSLASQETQYF	TGTGCCAGCAGCTTGGCATCCCAAGAGACCCAGTACTTC
TRBD1	15	TRBV14	TRBJ2-7	many	CASSWGTGLPYEQYF	TGTGCCAGCAGCTGGGGGACAGGGCTTCCCTACGAGCAGTACTTC
NA	17	TRBV6-2/TRBV6-3	TRBJ2-1	many	CASSYYRRRRENNEQFF	TGTGCCAGCAGTTACTATCGTCGGCGGAGGGAAAACAATGAGCAGTTCTTC
TRBD1	14	TRBV7-8	TRBJ2-7	many	CASSPEGQGYEQYF	TGTGCCAGCAGCCCTGAGGGACAGGGTTACGAGCAGTACTTC
NA	16	TRBV18	TRBJ2-3	many	CASSPRGGTSTDTQYF	TGTGCCAGCTCACCAAGGGGCGGGACTAGCACAGATACGCAGTATTTT
NA	16	TRBV18	TRBJ1-1	many	CASSLIVTGDGPEAFF	TGTGCCAGCTCACTTATCGTAACAGGTGATGGCCCTGAAGCTTTCTTT
NA	14	TRBV6-2/TRBV6-3	TRBJ2-5	many	CASSPWEVEETQYF	TGTGCCAGCAGCCCCTGGGAGGTGGAAGAGACCCAGTACTTC
NA	15	TRBV7-2	TRBJ2-1	few	CASSSASSSYNEQFF	TGTGCCAGCAGCTCCGCTTCGAGCTCCTACAATGAGCAGTTCTTC
NA	13	TRBV18	TRBJ2-7	many	CASSPDGTYEQYF	TGTGCCAGCTCACCCGACGGGACCTACGAGCAGTACTTC
NA	13	TRBV12-3/TRBV12-4	TRBJ1-4	many	CASSLVRPEKLFF	TGTGCCAGCAGTTTGGTCAGGCCGGAAAAACTGTTTTTT
NA	14	TRBV7-9	TRBJ1-2	many	CASSLDGGYYGYTF	TGTGCCAGCAGCCTGGACGGTGGCTACTATGGCTACACCTTC
NA	16	TRBV15	TRBJ2-6	few	CATSRDNGAGANVLTF	TGTGCCACCAGCAGAGATAACGGGGCTGGGGCCAACGTCCTGACTTTC
TRBD2	17	TRBV4-2	TRBJ2-3	many	CASSQDEWGGSPDTQYF	TGTGCCAGCAGCCAAGATGAATGGGGGGGGAGTCCAGATACGCAGTATTTT
TRBD2	15	TRBV18	TRBJ2-5	many	CASSPLAEYQETQYF	TGTGCCAGCTCACCTCTAGCGGAGTACCAAGAGACCCAGTACTTC
NA	14	TRBV4-2	TRBJ2-7	few	CASSQPRQLYEQYF	TGTGCCAGCAGCCAACCGCGACAGCTCTACGAGCAGTACTTC
TRBD1	16	TRBV6-6	TRBJ2-1	few	CASSYLGQGAANEQFF	TGTGCCAGCAGTTACCTCGGACAGGGGGCAGCCAATGAGCAGTTCTTC
NA	13	TRBV6-1	TRBJ2-3	few	CASSEARTDTQYF	TGTGCCAGCAGTGAAGCAAGGACAGATACGCAGTATTTT